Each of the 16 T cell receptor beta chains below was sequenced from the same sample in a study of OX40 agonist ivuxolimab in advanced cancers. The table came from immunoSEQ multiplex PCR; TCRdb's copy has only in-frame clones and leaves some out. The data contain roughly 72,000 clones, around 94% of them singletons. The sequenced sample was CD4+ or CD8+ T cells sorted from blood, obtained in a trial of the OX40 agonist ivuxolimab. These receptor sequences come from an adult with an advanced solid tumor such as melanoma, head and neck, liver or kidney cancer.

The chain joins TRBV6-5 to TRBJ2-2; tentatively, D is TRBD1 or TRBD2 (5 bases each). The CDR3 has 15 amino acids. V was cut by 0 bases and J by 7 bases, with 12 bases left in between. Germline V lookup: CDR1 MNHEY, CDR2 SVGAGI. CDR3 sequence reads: CASSYSRGASGELFF. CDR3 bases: TGTGCCAGCAGTTACTCGCGAGGGGCCAGCGGGGAGCTGTTTTTT.

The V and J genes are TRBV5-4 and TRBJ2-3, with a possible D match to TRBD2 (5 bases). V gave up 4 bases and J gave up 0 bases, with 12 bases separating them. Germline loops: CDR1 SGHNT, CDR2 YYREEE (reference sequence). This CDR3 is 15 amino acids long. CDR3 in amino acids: CASSKDWASTDTQYF. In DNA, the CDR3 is TGTGCCAGCAGCAAGGACTGGGCCAGCACAGATACGCAGTATTTT.

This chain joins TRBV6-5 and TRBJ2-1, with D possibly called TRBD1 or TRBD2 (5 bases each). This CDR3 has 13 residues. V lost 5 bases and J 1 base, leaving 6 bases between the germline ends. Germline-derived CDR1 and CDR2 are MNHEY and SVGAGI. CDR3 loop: CASSGGSYNEQFF. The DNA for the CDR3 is TGTGCCAGCAGTGGGGGTTCCTACAATGAGCAGTTCTTC.

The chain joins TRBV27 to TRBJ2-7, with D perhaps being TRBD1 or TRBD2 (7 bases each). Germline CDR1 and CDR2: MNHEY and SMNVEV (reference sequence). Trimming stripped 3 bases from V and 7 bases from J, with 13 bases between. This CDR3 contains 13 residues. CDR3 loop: CASSLSRGGEQYF. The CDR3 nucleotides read TGTGCCAGCAGTTTGTCCAGGGGGGGGGAGCAGTACTTC.

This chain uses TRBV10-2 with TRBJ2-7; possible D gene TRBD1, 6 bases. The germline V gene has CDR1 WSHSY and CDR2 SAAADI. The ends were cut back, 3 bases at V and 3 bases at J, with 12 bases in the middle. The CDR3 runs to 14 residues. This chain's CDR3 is CASSELIGGYEQYF. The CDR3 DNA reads TGCGCCAGCAGTGAATTGATAGGGGGCTACGAGCAGTACTTC.

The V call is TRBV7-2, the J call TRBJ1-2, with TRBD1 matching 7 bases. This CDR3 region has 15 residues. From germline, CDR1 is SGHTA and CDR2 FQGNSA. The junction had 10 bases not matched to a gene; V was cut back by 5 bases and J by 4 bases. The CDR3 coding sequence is TGTGCCAGCAGCGCCGCGACAGGGCCCGGCTATGGCTACACCTTC. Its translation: CASSAATGPGYGYTF.

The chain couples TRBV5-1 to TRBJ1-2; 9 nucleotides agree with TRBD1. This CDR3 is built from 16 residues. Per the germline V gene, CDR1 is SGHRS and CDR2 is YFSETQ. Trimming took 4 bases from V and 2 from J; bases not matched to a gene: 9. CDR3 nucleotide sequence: TGCGCCAGCAGCAGTGGACAGGGGAGTAAAAACTATGGCTACACCTTC. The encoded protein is CASSSGQGSKNYGYTF.

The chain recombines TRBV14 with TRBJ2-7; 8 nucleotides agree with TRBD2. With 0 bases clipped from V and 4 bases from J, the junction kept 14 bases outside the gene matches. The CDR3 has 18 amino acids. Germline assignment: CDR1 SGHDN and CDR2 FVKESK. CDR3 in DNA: TGTGCCAGCAGCCAAGATCGGGTAGCGGGGCGCCCGAATTACGAGCAGTACTTC. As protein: CASSQDRVAGRPNYEQYF.

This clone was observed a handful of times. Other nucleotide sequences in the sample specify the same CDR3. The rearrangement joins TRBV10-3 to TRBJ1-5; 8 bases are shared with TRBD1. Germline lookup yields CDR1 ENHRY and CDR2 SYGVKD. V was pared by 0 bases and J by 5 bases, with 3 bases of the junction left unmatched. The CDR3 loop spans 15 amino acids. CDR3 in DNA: TGTGCCATCAGTGAGTCACAGGGGGGGGATCAGCCCCAGCATTTT. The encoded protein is CAISESQGGDQPQHF.

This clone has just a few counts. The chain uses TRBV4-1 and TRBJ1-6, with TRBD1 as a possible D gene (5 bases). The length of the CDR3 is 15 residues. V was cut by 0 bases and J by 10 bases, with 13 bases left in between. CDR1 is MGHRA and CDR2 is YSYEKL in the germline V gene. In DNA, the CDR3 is TGCGCCAGCAGCCAAGATTCCAGGGAACACTCACCCCTCCACTTT. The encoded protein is CASSQDSREHSPLHF.

As DNA, the CDR3 is TGTGCCAGTAGCGCAGGATTAGGAGAGACCCAGTACTTC. Protein sequence: CASSAGLGETQYF. V and J are TRBV19 and TRBJ2-5; D ambiguous. CDR1 LNHDA and CDR2 SQIVND come from the germline V gene (reference sequence). There are 13 residues in the CDR3. Trimming removed 6 bases at V and 4 bases at J, with 12 bases between.

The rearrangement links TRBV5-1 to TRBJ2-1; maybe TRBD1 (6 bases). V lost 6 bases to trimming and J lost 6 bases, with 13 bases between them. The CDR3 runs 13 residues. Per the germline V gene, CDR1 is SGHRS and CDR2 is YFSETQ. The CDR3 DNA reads TGCGCCAGCAACCCGACAGGAACCAATGAGCAGTTCTTC. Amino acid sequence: CASNPTGTNEQFF.

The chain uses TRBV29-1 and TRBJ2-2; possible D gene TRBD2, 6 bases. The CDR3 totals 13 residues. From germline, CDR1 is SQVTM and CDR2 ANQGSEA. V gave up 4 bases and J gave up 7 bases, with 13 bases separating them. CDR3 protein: CSVGGETRGELFF. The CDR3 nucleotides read TGCAGCGTTGGGGGGGAAACGCGCGGGGAGCTGTTTTTT.

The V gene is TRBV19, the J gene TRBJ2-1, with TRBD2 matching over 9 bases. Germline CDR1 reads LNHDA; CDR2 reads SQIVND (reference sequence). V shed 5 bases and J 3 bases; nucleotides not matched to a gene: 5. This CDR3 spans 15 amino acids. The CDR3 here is CASSPSGGNYNEQFF. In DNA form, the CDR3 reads TGTGCCAGTAGTCCCAGCGGGGGGAACTACAATGAGCAGTTCTTC.

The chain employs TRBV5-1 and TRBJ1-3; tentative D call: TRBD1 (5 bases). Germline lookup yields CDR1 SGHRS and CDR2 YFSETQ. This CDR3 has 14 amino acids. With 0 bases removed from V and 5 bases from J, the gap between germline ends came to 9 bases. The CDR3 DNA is TGCGCCAGCAGCTTGGAGGGGTTCAGAAACACCATATATTTT. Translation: CASSLEGFRNTIYF. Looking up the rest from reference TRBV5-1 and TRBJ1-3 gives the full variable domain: KAGVTQTPRYLIKTRGQQVTLSCSPISGHRSVSWYQQTPGQGLQFLFEYFSETQRNKGNFPGRFSGRQFSNSRSEMNVSTLELGDSALYLCASSLEGFRNTIYFGEGSWLTVV.

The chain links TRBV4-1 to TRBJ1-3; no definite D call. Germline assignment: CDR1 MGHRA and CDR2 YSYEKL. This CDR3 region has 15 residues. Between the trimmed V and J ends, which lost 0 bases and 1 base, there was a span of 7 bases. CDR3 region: CASSQDGDSGNTIYF. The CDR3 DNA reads TGCGCCAGCAGCCAAGATGGGGATTCTGGAAACACCATATATTTT.